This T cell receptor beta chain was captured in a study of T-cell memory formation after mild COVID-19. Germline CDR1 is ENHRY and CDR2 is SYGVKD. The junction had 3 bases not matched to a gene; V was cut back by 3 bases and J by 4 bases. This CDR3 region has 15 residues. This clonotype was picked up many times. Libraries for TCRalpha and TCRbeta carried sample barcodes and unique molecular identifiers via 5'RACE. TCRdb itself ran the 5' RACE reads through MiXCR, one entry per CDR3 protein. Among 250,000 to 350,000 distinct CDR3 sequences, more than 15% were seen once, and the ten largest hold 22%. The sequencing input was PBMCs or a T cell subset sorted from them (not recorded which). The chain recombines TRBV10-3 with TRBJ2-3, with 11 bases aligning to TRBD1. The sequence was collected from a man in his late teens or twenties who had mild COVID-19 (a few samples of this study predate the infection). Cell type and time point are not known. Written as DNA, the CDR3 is TGTGCCATCAGTGAAGGGACAGGGGGGGCAGATACGCAGTATTTT. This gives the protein CAISEGTGGADTQYF.